The 11 T cell receptor beta chains listed next were all sequenced from one sample in a study of T cell responses to AZD1222 COVID-19 vaccine. Clones were sequenced by immunoSEQ multiplex PCR, and TCRdb holds only the in-frame ones, with some missing. The sample contains more than 65,000 clones, approximately 82% of which appear only once. The input for sequencing was peripheral blood, taken 28 days after the second AZD1222 dose. The receptors come from an adult who received the AZD1222 COVID-19 vaccine.

This clone occurred a few times. The rearrangement uses TRBV29-1 and TRBJ1-2; no definite D call. V lost 3 bases to trimming and J lost 8 bases, with 10 bases between them. Per germline, CDR1 SQVTM and CDR2 ANQGSEA. The CDR3 loop spans 11 amino acids. For the CDR3, the DNA is TGCAGCGTTGAGGGTAACGGGGGCTACACCTTC. Protein sequence: CSVEGNGGYTF.

The rearrangement links TRBV9 to TRBJ2-1, with 7 bases that match TRBD1. This CDR3 comprises 13 residues. CDR1 and CDR2 (germline): SGDLS, YYNGEE. V shed 3 bases and J 8 bases; nucleotides not matched to a gene: 5. DNA for the CDR3: TGTGCCAGCAGCGCCTCGGGGACAGATGAGCAGTTCTTC. Protein sequence: CASSASGTDEQFF. Supplemented by reference TRBV9 and TRBJ2-1, the full variable domain reads DSGVTQTPKHLITATGQRVTLRCSPRSGDLSVYWYQQSLDQGLQFLIQYYNGEERAKGNILERFSAQQFPDLHSELNLSSLELGDSALYFCASSASGTDEQFFGPGTRLTVL.

The rearrangement links TRBV5-4 to TRBJ2-3, with TRBD1 identical over 9 bases. The germline V gene has CDR1 SGHNT and CDR2 YYREEE (reference sequence). The CDR3 has 15 residues. V was pared by 4 bases and J by 4 bases, with 7 bases of the junction left unmatched. The CDR3: CASSRTGTGSDTQYF. CDR3 nucleotides: TGTGCCAGCAGCCGGACCGGGACAGGGTCAGATACGCAGTATTTT.

This chain uses TRBV28 with TRBJ2-3; D is uncertain. The germline V gene has CDR1 MDHEN and CDR2 SYDVKM. The ends were cut back, 4 bases at V and 3 bases at J, with 5 bases in the middle. The CDR3 length is 12 residues. The CDR3 here is CASSSQTDTQYF. DNA for the CDR3: TGTGCCAGCAGTTCCCAAACAGATACGCAGTATTTT. Filled out from reference TRBV28 and TRBJ2-3, the complete variable domain reads DVKVTQSSRYLVKRTGEKVFLECVQDMDHENMFWYRQDPGLGLRLIYFSYDVKMKEKGDIPEGYSVSREKKERFSLILESASTNQTSMYLCASSSQTDTQYFGPGTRLTVL.

This chain connects TRBV6-1 to TRBJ1-1; 8 bases match TRBD1. Germline V CDR1 and CDR2: MNHNS, SASEGT. J was trimmed by 5 bases and V by 5 bases; bases with no gene match: 4. The CDR3 runs to 13 residues. Here the CDR3 reads CASSWTGRTEAFF. The DNA of the CDR3 is TGTGCCAGCAGTTGGACAGGGAGAACTGAAGCTTTCTTT.

This clone occurred a few times. This sequence joins TRBV5-1 and TRBJ1-4; D is unclear. The CDR3 loop spans 15 amino acids. V was clipped by 4 bases and J by 12 bases, with 22 bases between them. Germline loops: CDR1 SGHRS, CDR2 YFSETQ. CDR3: CASSPLGRSESQLFF. DNA of the CDR3: TGCGCCAGCAGCCCCCTTGGTCGATCGGAATCTCAACTGTTTTTT.

This chain joins TRBV5-1 and TRBJ1-1; D not resolved. The CDR3 extends over 16 amino acids. Trimming left V 1 base short and J 1 base short, with 14 bases between. From germline, CDR1 is SGHRS and CDR2 YFSETQ. Here the CDR3 DNA reads TGCGCCAGCAGCTTGTCTCTCAACGGGGAGAACACTGAAGCTTTCTTT. This gives the protein CASSLSLNGENTEAFF.

The V call is TRBV6-5, the J call TRBJ1-1; TRBD1 might be the D (5 bases). Germline values: CDR1 MNHEY, CDR2 SVGAGI. This CDR3 contains 12 residues. The V end was cut by 4 bases, the J end by 5 bases, with 8 bases between. The CDR3 nucleotides are TGTGCCAGCAGTTCGGGGGATACTGAAGCTTTCTTT. Its protein product is CASSSGDTEAFF.

The CDR3 reads CASSWTGINYGYTF. The DNA for the CDR3 is TGCGCCAGCAGTTGGACAGGGATTAACTATGGCTACACCTTC. The rearrangement uses TRBV5-1 and TRBJ1-2; 8 bases map to TRBD1. This CDR3 comprises 14 residues. In germline, CDR1 is SGHRS, CDR2 YFSETQ. V shed 5 bases and J 1 base; nucleotides not matched to a gene: 4.

The rearrangement joins TRBV7-2 to TRBJ1-2; 7 bases agree with TRBD1. CDR3 length: 16 amino acids. Per the germline V gene, CDR1 is SGHTA and CDR2 is FQGNSA. V shed 5 bases, J shed 7 bases, and the junction held 16 bases outside the gene matches. The CDR3 protein is CASSTGTATVLGGYTF. As DNA, the CDR3 is TGTGCCAGCAGCACCGGGACAGCCACGGTCCTCGGTGGCTACACCTTC.

The chain couples TRBV24-1 to TRBJ1-6; 9 bases match TRBD1. Germline V CDR1 and CDR2: KGHDR, SFDVKD. Trimming took 2 bases from V and 5 from J; bases not matched to a gene: 6. There are 17 residues in the CDR3. CDR3 coding DNA: TGTGCCACCAGTGATTCCTGGGACAGGGTTCATAATTCACCCCTCCACTTT. It encodes CATSDSWDRVHNSPLHF.